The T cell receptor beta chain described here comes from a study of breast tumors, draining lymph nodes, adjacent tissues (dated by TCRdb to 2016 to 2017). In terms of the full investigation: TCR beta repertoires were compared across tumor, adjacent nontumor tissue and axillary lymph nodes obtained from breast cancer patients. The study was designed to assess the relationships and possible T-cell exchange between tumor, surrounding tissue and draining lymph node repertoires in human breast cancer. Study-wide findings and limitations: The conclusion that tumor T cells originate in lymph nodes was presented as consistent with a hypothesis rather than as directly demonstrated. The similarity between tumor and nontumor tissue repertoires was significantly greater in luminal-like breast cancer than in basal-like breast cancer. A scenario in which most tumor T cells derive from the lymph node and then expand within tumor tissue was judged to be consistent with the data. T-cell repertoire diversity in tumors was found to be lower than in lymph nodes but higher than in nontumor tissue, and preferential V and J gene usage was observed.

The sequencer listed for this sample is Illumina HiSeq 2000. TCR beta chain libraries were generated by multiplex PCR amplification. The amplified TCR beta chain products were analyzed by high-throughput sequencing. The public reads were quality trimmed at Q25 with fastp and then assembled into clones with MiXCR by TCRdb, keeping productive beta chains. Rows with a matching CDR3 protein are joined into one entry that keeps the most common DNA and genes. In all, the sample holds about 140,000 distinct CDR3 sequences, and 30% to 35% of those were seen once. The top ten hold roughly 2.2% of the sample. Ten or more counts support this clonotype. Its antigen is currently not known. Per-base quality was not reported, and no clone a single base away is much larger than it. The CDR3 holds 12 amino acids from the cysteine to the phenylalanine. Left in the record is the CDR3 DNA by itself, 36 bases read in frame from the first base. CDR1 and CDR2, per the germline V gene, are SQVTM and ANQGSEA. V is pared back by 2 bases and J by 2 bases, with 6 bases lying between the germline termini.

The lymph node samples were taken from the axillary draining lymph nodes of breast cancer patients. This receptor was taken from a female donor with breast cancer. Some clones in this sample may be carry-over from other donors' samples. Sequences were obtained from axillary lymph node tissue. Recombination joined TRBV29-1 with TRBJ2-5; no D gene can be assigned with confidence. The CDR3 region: CSVEIGQETQYF. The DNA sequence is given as TGCAGCGTTGAAATAGGTCAAGAGACCCAGTACTTC.